The sequence of this TCR beta chain was determined in a study of shared clonotypes between healthy human individuals (TCRdb year 2020). Background on the whole study: A couple of women and a few men aged 18 to 49 years were included in the cohort. Per donor, three plates each were used for CD4 naive and CD4 memory, two for CD8 naive, and one for CD8 memory. To estimate repertoire size and how much clonotypes are shared between individuals, the study performed deep sequencing of blood TCR repertoires from a handful of healthy adults. To increase sequencing depth and limit assay-specific biases, different laboratories used diverse techniques to prepare libraries and sequence TCR repertoires. Per donor, leukapheresis produced somewhere between about 0.8 and 9 billion PBMCs.

As to this clone: Its antigen is currently not known. Per-nucleotide qualities are absent, and no much larger clonotype sits a single base away.

Using the deep immunoSEQ assay, TCR CDR3 regions were amplified from genomic DNA by multiplex PCR. Extracted genomic DNA from each cell subset was distributed evenly across all wells of several immunoSEQ 96-well plates, and each plate was treated as a replicate. Each replicate PCR for sorted subsets received around 200 ng genomic DNA, equal to 30,000 or so T cell genomes. The purified libraries were quantified using a Qubit 3.0 fluorometer, sized with a Bioanalyzer 2100, and then quantified again using the KAPA Library Quantification kit. Every immunoSEQ 96-well plate was sequenced on a separate single-read 150-cycle Illumina NextSeq 550 flow cell. Turning to the authors' computational methods: The immunoSEQ output contained only junctional sequences without quality scores, so filtering could not match that applied to full-length reads. Sequences were annotated with PyIR, a Python wrapper for IgBLAST v1.9, and V/J genes and CDR3 were assigned using IMGT germline references. Any read was removed if the V/J assignment was weak (E-value above 1e-6), the CDR3 was missing, or the read contained stop codons, out-of-frame junctions, or ambiguous translated residues. V3J clonotypes were defined as sequences sharing an identical inferred V gene, J gene, and CDR3 amino acid sequence. The percentage overlap between two repertoires was calculated by dividing the number of shared unique clonotypes by the size of the smaller repertoire. Repertoire richness was assessed with RTK rarefaction, the Chao1 estimator, and Recon v2.1 estimates of unobserved clonotypes. OLGA was used to compute generation probabilities for all TCRbeta clonotypes that the gDNA method yielded from a few donors. TCRdb provides this immuneACCESS table in a form limited to in-frame rearrangements. Some clones are lacking; in checked studies, under half of them reflect an unresolved V gene, and why the rest are absent is not known. For V, J and clone size, that table is used; D and trimming come from the DNA. This sample holds over 2 million clones; approximately 95% were observed only once. The top ten clones comprise 0.13% of the sample.

V is pared back by 10 bases and J by 6 bases, with 16 bases lying between the germline termini. Based on the germline V gene, the CDR1 and CDR2 sequences are ENHRY and SYGVKD. Inclusive of the bounding cysteine and phenylalanine, the CDR3 is 13 residues long. CDR3 DNA is the only sequence kept; it has 39 bases, read in frame from the first base. The full study reports these points: Pairwise subsampling indicated that sequencing depth was expected to affect the degree of clonotype sharing among donors. Naive subsets generally had larger estimated clonotype richness than memory subsets did. Sharing across a handful of donors was observed for roughly 5.4% of naive CD4, about 3.2% of naive CD8, over 2% of memory CD4, and roughly 0.43% of memory CD8 clonotypes. Even with the large sequencing depth, rarefaction of the sorted-subset datasets indicated that sequencing was incomplete. Because the study included only a small number of donors, the genetic and exposure-history diversity represented was limited. Only blood was sampled, and tissue TCR repertoires likely differ from those in blood. Compared with non-shared clonotypes, clonotypes shared by all four sorted-subset donors had higher generation probabilities.

The donors were healthy, HIV-negative adults who had no recently reported acute infections or vaccinations. Only Caucasian adults living in Nashville, Tennessee, USA were represented among the donors. CD4+ T cells were enriched through magnetic negative selection, after which naive cells were positively selected on CD45RA and the remaining negative fraction served as the memory subset. Blood was obtained by leukapheresis, after which PBMCs were separated by Ficoll-Histopaque density gradient centrifugation and cryopreserved in liquid nitrogen vapor phase. Purity and quantity of every magnetically sorted T cell population were checked by analytical flow cytometry. Genomic DNA was isolated from each sorted fraction and quantified by UV absorbance on a Nanodrop 2000c.

Rearrangement joined TRBV10-3 to TRBJ1-3; no D segment can be confidently identified. Sequencing was done on a sample of naive CD4+ T cells sorted from blood. The sample's cell subset or site label is to be understood as: CD45RA+ positively selected. The TCR comes from a man between 18 and 35 years old in good health. The sequenced DNA: TGTGCCACTTTTGGTGGTCGGGAAAACACCATATATTTT. Translated, it reads CATFGGRENTIYF.